This TCR beta chain was retrieved from a study of blood T cell repertoires in COVID-19. The CDR3 length is 18 residues. Germline V gene data show CDR1 as MNHNY and CDR2 as SVGAGI (reference sequence). Unmatched junction bases numbered 12, after V lost 5 bases and J lost 0 bases. TCRdb keeps only in-frame clones here, not all; method: immunoSEQ multiplex PCR. The sample gives 500,000 to 600,000 clones, about 89% of which show up once; roughly 8% is in the top ten. The sequencing input was peripheral blood. The chain is built from TRBV6-6 and TRBJ1-4; TRBD1 aligns across 7 bases. The receptor's source is a woman in her forties or fifties with COVID-19, enrolled during active disease. The CDR3 is CASSLIRDSLSTNEKLFF. In DNA form, the CDR3 reads TGTGCCAGCAGTCTAATCCGGGACAGCCTTTCAACTAATGAAAAACTGTTTTTT.